A single sample is the source of the 29 T cell receptor beta chains below, sequenced in a study of T cells in Graves' hyperthyroidism and ophthalmopathy. RNA transcripts yielded amplified TCR beta CDR3 regions. HTBI primers drove first-round RT-PCR of the TCR CDR3. Using its own MiXCR run on the multiplex PCR reads, TCRdb lists one record per CDR3 protein. In the table there are 700,000 to 950,000 distinct CDR3 sequences, roughly a third of which are singletons. Sequences were obtained from blood. These receptors all stem from a woman aged 40 to 55 with Graves' hyperthyroidism.

This clonotype was seen more than once but under ten times. The genes are TRBV6-5 and TRBJ1-2; TRBD1 matches 7 bases. The CDR3 consists of 15 residues. The trim removed 0 bases at V and 4 bases at J, leaving 5 bases unmatched. CDR1 is MNHEY, CDR2 SVGAGI, per germline. The CDR3: CASSYSRDRFYGYTF. The CDR3 region has the DNA TGTGCCAGCAGTTACTCGCGGGACAGATTCTATGGCTACACCTTC.

With regard to this clonotype: This may be a read error: a much more frequent sequence differs by one nucleotide. The CDR3 loop reads CASSLNHGNTEAFF. The CDR3 nucleotides read TGTGCCAGCAGCTTAAACCACGGGAACACTGAAGCTTTCTTT. The chain recombines TRBV7-9 with TRBJ1-1, with D unclear. Germline V gives CDR1 SEHNR, CDR2 FQNEAQ (reference sequence). The CDR3 sequence is 14 residues long. V dropped 2 bases and J dropped 1 base, with 8 bases sitting between them. Full variable domain (outside the CDR3, taken from reference TRBV7-9 and TRBJ1-1): DTGVSQNPRHKITKRGQNVTFRCDPISEHNRLYWYRQTLGQGPEFLTYFQNEAQLEKSRLLSDRFSAERPKGSFSTLEIQRTEQGDSAMYLCASSLNHGNTEAFFGQGTRLTVV.

The V and J genes are TRBV7-9 and TRBJ2-2; D not certain. Looked up from germline, CDR1 is SEHNR and CDR2 is FQNEAQ (reference sequence). With 3 bases removed from V and 5 bases from J, the gap between germline ends came to 13 bases. The CDR3 covers 15 residues. The CDR3 loop reads CASSLEGQLTGELFF. CDR3 in DNA: TGTGCCAGCAGCTTGGAAGGGCAGCTAACCGGGGAGCTGTTTTTT.

This clonotype has a count of ten or more. This chain joins TRBV25-1 and TRBJ1-4; D unresolved. This CDR3 contains 12 residues. CDR1 is MGHDK and CDR2 is SYGVNS in the germline V gene. Trimming stripped 2 bases from V and 8 bases from J, with 6 bases between. CDR3 nucleotide sequence: TGTGCCAGCAGTGAAATGGGAGAAAAACTGTTTTTT. It codes for CASSEMGEKLFF.

To note about this clonotype: A much larger clone lies a single base off, so this may be a read error. This rearrangement joins TRBV10-2 to TRBJ2-7; D is unclear. The germline V gene has CDR1 WSHSY and CDR2 SAAADI. The V end was cut by 2 bases, the J end by 6 bases, with 11 bases between. This CDR3 spans 13 amino acids. CDR3 sequence (DNA): TGCGCCAGCAGTGAGGCAGCTCCCTCCGAGCAGTACTTC. Its translation is CASSEAAPSEQYF.

Comments on this clonotype: One base away lies a much larger clone, so this may be a sequencing read error. The rearrangement uses TRBV19 and TRBJ2-7; D unresolved. This CDR3 contains 16 residues. Germline assignment: CDR1 LNHDA and CDR2 SQIVND (reference sequence). The CDR3 nucleotides are TGTGCCAGTACCCAAAGTGGCCGACGAGATTCCTACGATCAGTACTTC. Protein product: CASTQSGRRDSYDQYF.

This clonotype has at least ten counts. This rearrangement joins TRBV20-1 to TRBJ2-7, with TRBD2 matching over 8 bases. This CDR3 comprises 12 residues. Germline V gene lookup returns CDR1 DFQATT and CDR2 SNEGSKA (reference sequence). Germline trimming cut 3 bases from V and 7 bases from J; bases unmatched to any gene: 5. This CDR3 is CSASRVAGEQYF. For the CDR3, the DNA is TGCAGTGCTAGTCGAGTAGCGGGAGAGCAGTACTTC.

Of note for this clonotype: At one of its ends the junction is not consistent with the germline gene, which may arise from a read error. The chain employs TRBV7-9 and TRBJ2-5; TRBD2 is a possible D gene (6 bases). CDR1 is SEHNR, CDR2 FQNEAQ, per germline (reference sequence). The CDR3 has 12 residues. For the CDR3, the DNA is TGCGTAGTACGGGAGTCTGGTGAGACCCAGTACTTC. It encodes CVVRESGETQYF.

The gene calls are TRBV5-1 and TRBJ2-5; D remains ambiguous. This CDR3 region has 13 residues. V gave up 2 bases and J gave up 5 bases, with 10 bases separating them. The germline V gene has CDR1 SGHRS and CDR2 YFSETQ. The CDR3 protein is CASSFGRSETQYF. CDR3 DNA sequence: TGCGCCAGCAGCTTTGGACGATCGGAGACCCAGTACTTC.

About this clonotype: One base away lies a much larger clone, so this may be a sequencing read error. The chain recombines TRBV10-2 with TRBJ1-2; D might be TRBD1 (5 bases). Looked up from germline, CDR1 is WSHSY and CDR2 is SAAADI. CDR3 length: 15 amino acids. CDR3 residues: CASRESIWGSYGYTF. CDR3 sequence (DNA): TGCGCCAGCAGGGAGTCTATTTGGGGCAGCTATGGCTACACCTTC.

This clonotype was detected only a few times. The rearrangement joins TRBV4-3 to TRBJ1-6; the match to TRBD1 covers 10 bases. After removal of 3 bases from V and 10 bases from J, the junction contained 9 bases not matched to a gene. Germline assignment: CDR1 LGHNA and CDR2 YSLEER. The CDR3 spans 16 residues. CDR3 bases: TGCGCCAGCAGCCAGAAGACAGGGGGCCGTTCCTCACCCCTCCACTTT. It specifies CASSQKTGGRSSPLHF.

On this clonotype itself: Possible read error: a much larger clone is one base away. The chain employs TRBV10-1 and TRBJ2-7, with 10 bases aligning to TRBD1. V was pared by 10 bases and J by 2 bases, with 11 bases of the junction left unmatched. CDR1 is WNHNN, CDR2 SYGVQD, per germline (reference sequence). The CDR3 runs to 15 residues. The chain's CDR3 is CATSGPGQGPYEQYF. The CDR3, as DNA: TGCGCCACCTCCGGACCGGGACAGGGGCCCTACGAGCAGTACTTC.

This clonotype was observed a few times. The chain uses TRBV20-1 and TRBJ1-5, with unresolved D. V was trimmed by 3 bases and J by 4 bases, leaving 7 bases between them. The CDR3 is 12 amino acids. Germline lookup yields CDR1 DFQATT and CDR2 SNEGSKA (reference sequence). This CDR3 reads CSASTINQPQHF. In DNA, the CDR3 is TGCAGTGCTAGTACGATAAATCAGCCCCAGCATTTT.

This rearrangement joins TRBV29-1 to TRBJ2-7; TRBD2 matches 12 bases. Trimming at V came to 6 bases and at J to 3 bases, leaving 9 bases not matched to a gene. The CDR3 has 15 residues. CDR1 and CDR2 (germline): SQVTM, ANQGSEA. The CDR3 reads CSVMTSGGGYYEQYF. CDR3 nucleotides: TGCAGCGTCATGACTAGCGGGGGAGGCTACTACGAGCAGTACTTC.

This clonotype was picked up many times. The chain carries TRBV25-1 and TRBJ1-2; D perhaps matches TRBD1 (5 bases). Trimming took 1 base from V and 8 from J, leaving 20 bases between them. The CDR3 runs 16 residues. Germline-derived CDR1 and CDR2 are MGHDK and SYGVNS. This CDR3 reads CASSESTAGLSRGYTF. DNA for the CDR3: TGTGCCAGCAGTGAATCCACGGCAGGGTTGAGTCGGGGCTACACCTTC.

The table lists this clonotype with many counts. The chain links TRBV2 to TRBJ1-1; 9 bases map to TRBD1. Germline V gene lookup returns CDR1 SNHLY and CDR2 FYNNEI. The trim removed 7 bases at V and 1 base at J, leaving 4 bases unmatched. This CDR3 region has 14 residues. The CDR3 sequence: CASKDRGENTEAFF. CDR3 DNA sequence: TGTGCCAGCAAGGACAGGGGAGAGAACACTGAAGCTTTCTTT.

At least ten counts were recorded for this clonotype. The chain combines TRBV10-3 with TRBJ1-6, with 7 bases identical to TRBD1. Germline V lookup: CDR1 ENHRY, CDR2 SYGVKD. The V segment lost 6 bases and the J segment 5 bases; nucleotides outside the gene matches: 4. This CDR3 spans 14 amino acids. The CDR3 region is CAIRGTDNNSPLHF. Written as DNA, the CDR3 is TGTGCCATCAGAGGGACAGATAATAATTCACCCCTCCACTTT.

The V call is TRBV5-1, the J call TRBJ1-6; no clear D. Trimming removed 4 bases from V and 6 bases from J, with 14 bases in between. The CDR3 loop spans 15 amino acids. Germline values: CDR1 SGHRS, CDR2 YFSETQ. CDR3 DNA sequence: TGCGCCAGCAGCGGCGGGCCTGACGGTAATTCACCCCTCCACTTT. Its translation: CASSGGPDGNSPLHF.

This clonotype was detected only once. The gene calls are TRBV19 and TRBJ2-2; 8 nucleotides agree with TRBD1. The CDR3 extends over 19 amino acids. CDR1 LNHDA and CDR2 SQIVND come from the germline V gene (reference sequence). With V trimmed by 10 bases and J by 0 bases, 19 bases remained unmatched. The CDR3 nucleotides are TGTGCCAATAGCCCTAAGAGGACAGGGATACTGGCGAACACCGGGGAGCTGTTTTTT. Residues: CANSPKRTGILANTGELFF.

This clonotype was counted many times. The J gene is TRBJ2-7, the V gene TRBV15; TRBD1 might be the D (5 bases). Trimming left V 3 bases short and J 2 bases short, with 11 bases between. The CDR3 has 14 amino acids. Per germline, CDR1 LNHNV and CDR2 YYDKDF (reference sequence). CDR3 bases: TGTGCCACCAGCAGGACTCAGGGCCCCTACGAGCAGTACTTC. This translates into CATSRTQGPYEQYF.

This clonotype was seen just once. The chain couples TRBV19 to TRBJ2-6, with D possibly being TRBD1 or TRBD2 (5 bases each). The CDR3 totals 16 residues. Germline loops: CDR1 LNHDA, CDR2 SQIVND (reference sequence). V shed 6 bases and J shed 0 bases, with 12 bases lying between them. The CDR3 coding sequence is TGTGCCAGTAGGTGGGGGTATTACTCTGGGGCCAACGTCCTGACTTTC. Protein product: CASRWGYYSGANVLTF.

The chain carries TRBV4-1 and TRBJ1-5; D unclear. CDR3 length equals 15 residues. The V gene lost 2 bases and the J gene lost 6 bases, with 14 bases spanning the gap. From germline, CDR1 is MGHRA and CDR2 YSYEKL. CDR3 sequence: CASSQQLLQPQPQHF. The CDR3 DNA sequence: TGCGCCAGCAGCCAACAACTCCTACAACCTCAGCCCCAGCATTTT.

This clonotype was observed at least ten times. This chain connects TRBV19 to TRBJ1-5; D is possibly TRBD1 (5 bases). Germline CDR1 is LNHDA and CDR2 is SQIVND (reference sequence). Trimming took off 7 bases at V and 8 bases at J, with 21 bases between the two ends. CDR3 size: 15 residues. CDR3 sequence reads: CASTLIGPRGEPQHF. CDR3 in DNA: TGTGCCAGTACCCTTATCGGGCCGCGGGGGGAGCCCCAGCATTTT.

This clonotype has a count of ten or more. The CDR3 loop reads CASSQVPSGTQYF. The CDR3 DNA is TGTGCCAGCAGCCAAGTCCCGTCGGGGACCCAGTACTTC. The chain is built from TRBV14 and TRBJ2-5; D gene unclear. This CDR3 has 13 residues. Germline V gives CDR1 SGHDN, CDR2 FVKESK. V was trimmed by 1 base and J by 7 bases, leaving 10 bases between them.

CDR3 sequence: CASSLSQGGGQDLQETQYF. CDR3 bases: TGTGCCAGCAGCCTCTCCCAGGGGGGGGGACAGGACCTTCAAGAGACCCAGTACTTC. The chain links TRBV9 to TRBJ2-5; the D gene is possibly TRBD1 (8 bases). The germline V gene has CDR1 SGDLS and CDR2 YYNGEE. The CDR3 sequence is 19 residues long. V was clipped by 4 bases and J by 2 bases, with 27 bases between them.

The V call is TRBV7-9, the J call TRBJ2-7; tentative D call: TRBD2 (5 bases). With the DNA end fitting TRBJ2-1 better, the J assignment may be wrong. This CDR3 region has 14 residues. CDR1 is SEHNR and CDR2 is FQNEAQ in the germline V gene (reference sequence). The CDR3 DNA reads as TGTGCCAGCAGCTTATCTTGGGCGGGTGGGGAGCAGTTCTTC. The encoded protein is CASSLSWAGGEQFF.

This clonotype was detected ten times or more. The chain recombines TRBV7-9 with TRBJ2-7; D not certain. Trimming took off 6 bases at V and 4 bases at J, with 19 bases between the two ends. This CDR3 has 15 amino acids. Germline CDR1 is SEHNR and CDR2 is FQNEAQ (reference sequence). The CDR3 region is CASSSTVLRPYEQYF. The CDR3 region has the DNA TGTGCCAGCAGTTCCACGGTCCTCAGGCCTTACGAGCAGTACTTC.

This clonotype occurred many times. The chain links TRBV7-2 to TRBJ1-2; the match to TRBD1 covers 7 bases. The junction had 4 bases not matched to a gene; V was cut back by 3 bases and J by 3 bases. The CDR3 length is 14 residues. Per germline, CDR1 SGHTA and CDR2 FQGNSA. Here the CDR3 reads CASSFSGGDYGYTF. As DNA, the CDR3 is TGTGCCAGCAGCTTTTCAGGGGGGGACTATGGCTACACCTTC. Drawing the rest from reference TRBV7-2 and TRBJ1-2, the complete variable domain is GAGVSQSPSNKVTEKGKDVELRCDPISGHTALYWYRQSLGQGLEFLIYFQGNSAPDKSGLPSDRFSAERTGGSVSTLTIQRTQQEDSAVYLCASSFSGGDYGYTFGSGTRLTVV.

V usage is TRBV7-9 and J usage is TRBJ2-7; D possibly matches TRBD1 or TRBD2 (5 bases each). CDR1 and CDR2 from the germline V gene are SEHNR and FQNEAQ (reference sequence). Trimming took 6 bases from V and 2 from J, leaving 20 bases between them. CDR3 size: 16 residues. CDR3 DNA: TGTGCCAGCAGTCCACCTCATCTCGGGGCCACCTACGAGCAGTACTTC. Its protein product is CASSPPHLGATYEQYF.